The 30 T cell receptor beta chains given below trace back to one sample, sequenced in a study of CD8+ T cells in alopecia areata. The authors extracted RNA and reverse transcribed it into cDNA as the sequencing template. The protocol was immunoSEQ multiplex PCR, while the TCRdb copy is restricted to in-frame clones and leaves out a portion. The sample has 150,000 to 200,000 clones; less than 70% are singletons. Treatment given: oral pan-JAK inhibitor, 5-10 mg twice daily. The source material was CD4+ T cells sorted from blood, sampled at week 4, from a patient treated with tofacitinib. These receptors were collected from a human donor with alopecia areata.

J is TRBJ2-5 and V is TRBV30; D is unresolved. The CDR3 extends over 13 amino acids. The V end lost 0 bases, the J end lost 7 bases, and 12 bases lay between the germline ends. Per the germline V gene, CDR1 is GTSNPN and CDR2 is SVGIG (reference sequence). CDR3 coding DNA: TGTGCCTGGAGTGTACTTAGTATCGGGACCCAGTACTTC. It specifies CAWSVLSIGTQYF.

V and J are TRBV4-1 and TRBJ2-6; weak D call: TRBD1 (6 bases). The germline gives CDR1 MGHRA, CDR2 YSYEKL. The V end was cut by 10 bases, the J end by 4 bases, with 11 bases between. The CDR3 loop spans 13 amino acids. In DNA, the CDR3 is TGCGCCACCTGGGGGCCAGGGGCCAACGTCCTGACTTTC. This codes for CATWGPGANVLTF.

This chain links TRBV5-1 with TRBJ2-3; TRBD1 matches at 10 bases. The trim removed 2 bases at V and 0 bases at J, leaving 15 bases unmatched. Per the germline V gene, CDR1 is SGHRS and CDR2 is YFSETQ. This CDR3 spans 20 amino acids. The CDR3: CASSLLPGQGLGTSTDTQYF. CDR3 bases: TGCGCCAGCAGCTTACTTCCGGGACAGGGGCTCGGGACTAGCACAGATACGCAGTATTTT.

V usage is TRBV4-1 and J usage is TRBJ1-2, with 10 bases matching TRBD1. J was trimmed by 0 bases and V by 0 bases; bases with no gene match: 4. There are 17 residues in the CDR3. Germline V lookup: CDR1 MGHRA, CDR2 YSYEKL. CDR3 DNA: TGCGCCAGCAGCCAAGAAGGACAGGGGGTCGCTAACTATGGCTACACCTTC. Encoded protein: CASSQEGQGVANYGYTF.

This chain uses TRBV4-1 with TRBJ2-7; TRBD1 is a possible D gene (5 bases). The CDR3 runs 14 residues. The V end was cut by 2 bases, the J end by 7 bases, with 15 bases between. Germline V gene data show CDR1 as MGHRA and CDR2 as YSYEKL. The chain's CDR3 is CASSQPTRGKEQYF. CDR3 bases: TGCGCCAGCAGCCAACCCACAAGGGGTAAGGAGCAGTACTTC.

This chain links TRBV30 with TRBJ2-5; TRBD2 is a possible D gene (6 bases). Trimming took 5 bases from V and 5 from J, leaving 15 bases between them. Germline lookup yields CDR1 GTSNPN and CDR2 SVGIG (reference sequence). This CDR3 region has 13 residues. The CDR3 DNA reads TGTGCCTGGGAGCTGGGGGGTCGGGAGACCCAGTACTTC. Protein product: CAWELGGRETQYF.

This clone has just one count. The CDR3: CATSPRTGPSICTF. The DNA for the CDR3 is TGTGCCACCAGCCCTAGGACAGGCCCGAGTATTTGCACCTTC. The J gene is TRBJ1-2, the V gene TRBV15; TRBD1 matches 7 bases. CDR3 length: 14 residues. Losses at the gene ends were 5 bases for V and 13 bases for J; bases not matched to a gene: 16. The V gene's germline CDR1 is LNHNV and CDR2 YYDKDF (reference sequence).

Notes on this clone: In the same sample, other DNA sequences code for this CDR3. V usage is TRBV2 and J usage is TRBJ1-6; no reliable D call. Trimming stripped 7 bases from V and 7 bases from J, with 5 bases between. There are 11 residues in the CDR3. The germline gives CDR1 SNHLY, CDR2 FYNNEI. This chain's CDR3 is CASTGNSPLHF. CDR3 coding DNA: TGTGCCAGCACCGGGAATTCACCCCTCCACTTT.

This clone has a single count. The rearrangement joins TRBV4-1 to TRBJ2-7, with D hard to call. CDR1 MGHRA and CDR2 YSYEKL come from the germline V gene. CDR3 size: 12 residues. With 0 bases removed from V and 5 bases from J, the gap between germline ends came to 5 bases. This CDR3 is CASSQDEDEQYF. The CDR3, as DNA: TGCGCCAGCAGCCAAGATGAGGACGAGCAGTACTTC.

The chain is built from TRBV20-1 and TRBJ1-2; perhaps TRBD1 as D (5 bases). V was clipped by 6 bases and J by 5 bases, with 7 bases between them. The CDR3 length is 10 residues. Germline values: CDR1 DFQATT, CDR2 SNEGSKA (reference sequence). The CDR3 DNA follows: TGCAGTGCCGACAGTTATGGCTACACCTTC. Translated, it gives CSADSYGYTF.

The chain carries TRBV9 and TRBJ2-2, with 7 nucleotides matching TRBD1. J lost 1 base, V lost 4 bases, and 7 bases had no gene match. The V gene's germline CDR1 is SGDLS and CDR2 YYNGEE. The CDR3 is made up of 16 amino acids. The CDR3 region is CASSPRWTGNTGELFF. The CDR3 DNA is TGTGCCAGCAGCCCCAGATGGACAGGGAACACCGGGGAGCTGTTTTTT. The variable domain in full, completed from reference TRBV9 and TRBJ2-2, reads DSGVTQTPKHLITATGQRVTLRCSPRSGDLSVYWYQQSLDQGLQFLIQYYNGEERAKGNILERFSAQQFPDLHSELNLSSLELGDSALYFCASSPRWTGNTGELFFGEGSRLTVL.

The chain has TRBV27 and TRBJ1-1; no clear D gene. The CDR3 has 12 amino acids. Germline V lookup: CDR1 MNHEY, CDR2 SMNVEV (reference sequence). Trimming pared 7 bases from V and 0 bases from J, leaving 6 bases between. DNA of the CDR3: TGTGCCAGCATTAACATGAACACTGAAGCTTTCTTT. This sequence encodes CASINMNTEAFF.

This chain connects TRBV7-9 to TRBJ1-1; D is unclear. V was cut by 7 bases and J by 0 bases, with 9 bases left in between. Germline CDR1 reads SEHNR; CDR2 reads FQNEAQ (reference sequence). CDR3 length: 13 residues. CDR3 DNA sequence: TGTGCCAGCACCCGTAGGGTGAACACTGAAGCTTTCTTT. This translates into CASTRRVNTEAFF.

The rearrangement uses TRBV5-1 and TRBJ2-1; D unclear. Trimming left V 7 bases short and J 5 bases short, with 13 bases between. The CDR3 is made up of 13 amino acids. CDR1 SGHRS and CDR2 YFSETQ come from the germline V gene. The DNA for the CDR3 is TGCGCCAGCCGACCCGGTGCTGACAATGAGCAGTTCTTC. Translating gives CASRPGADNEQFF.

The chain uses TRBV25-1 and TRBJ1-6; TRBD1 matches at 10 bases. Trimming removed 7 bases from V and 10 bases from J; junction bases left unmatched: 4. The CDR3 has 13 amino acids. Per germline, CDR1 MGHDK and CDR2 SYGVNS. CDR3 DNA sequence: TGTGCCAGCACCGGACAGGGGGGATCACCCCTCCACTTT. Translation: CASTGQGGSPLHF.

The CDR3 sequence is CSVEGTEGDTQYF. The DNA of the CDR3 is TGCAGCGTTGAAGGGACAGAGGGAGATACGCAGTATTTT. The V and J genes are TRBV29-1 and TRBJ2-3, with D possibly TRBD1 on 6 matching bases. The V gene's germline CDR1 is SQVTM and CDR2 ANQGSEA. V lost 1 base and J lost 5, with 10 bases in between. This CDR3 contains 13 residues.

On this clone itself: At the DNA level, this CDR3 is encoded by other sequences in the same sample as well. The chain links TRBV10-2 to TRBJ2-7, with a tentative D call TRBD2 (5 bases). This CDR3 is built from 12 residues. Trimming removed 2 bases at V and 3 bases at J, with 5 bases between. Germline assignment: CDR1 WSHSY and CDR2 SAAADI. The CDR3 is CASSEGGYEQYF. The CDR3 coding sequence is TGCGCCAGCAGTGAGGGAGGCTACGAGCAGTACTTC.

The chain combines TRBV2 with TRBJ2-7; perhaps D is TRBD1 or TRBD2 (5 bases each). Per the germline V gene, CDR1 is SNHLY and CDR2 is FYNNEI. CDR3 length equals 12 residues. V dropped 5 bases and J dropped 6 bases, with 11 bases sitting between them. CDR3: CASSSGPREQYF. CDR3 coding DNA: TGTGCCAGCAGTTCGGGACCCCGCGAGCAGTACTTC.

This chain uses TRBV5-1 with TRBJ1-2; 7 bases align to TRBD1. The germline V gene encodes CDR1 SGHRS and CDR2 YFSETQ. The CDR3 is 12 residues long. J was trimmed by 7 bases and V by 4 bases; bases with no gene match: 4. The DNA for the CDR3 is TGCGCCAGCAGCCCCGGACAGGCTGGCTACACCTTC. Translating gives CASSPGQAGYTF.

This clone was seen only once. The CDR3 here is CASSPRLAGAVYEQYF. DNA for the CDR3: TGTGCCAGCAGCCCCAGACTAGCGGGGGCCGTCTACGAGCAGTACTTC. The genes are TRBV5-6 and TRBJ2-7, with 12 nucleotides matching TRBD2. The CDR3 loop spans 16 amino acids. The germline V gene has CDR1 SGHDT and CDR2 YYEEEE. The ends lost 4 bases at V and 3 bases at J; junction bases unmatched: 8. The variable domain in full, with the rest retrieved from reference TRBV5-6 and TRBJ2-7, is DAGVTQSPTHLIKTRGQQVTLRCSPKSGHDTVSWYQQALGQGPQFIFQYYEEEERQRGNFPDRFSGHQFPNYSSELNVNALLLGDSALYLCASSPRLAGAVYEQYFGPGTRLTVT.

The chain recombines TRBV30 with TRBJ1-6; D unresolved. The germline V gene has CDR1 GTSNPN and CDR2 SVGIG (reference sequence). This CDR3 is 12 amino acids long. V was trimmed by 0 bases and J by 12 bases, leaving 9 bases between them. CDR3: CAWSVRRRPLHF. The CDR3 bases are TGTGCCTGGAGTGTTCGGAGGCGACCCCTCCACTTT.

The chain joins TRBV9 to TRBJ1-1; D may be TRBD1 (5 bases). Germline V gene data show CDR1 as SGDLS and CDR2 as YYNGEE. The V gene lost 3 bases and the J gene lost 1 base, with 22 bases spanning the gap. The CDR3 loop spans 18 amino acids. CDR3 in amino acids: CASSAYWAVGTGNTEAFF. The CDR3 DNA reads TGTGCCAGCAGCGCCTACTGGGCGGTGGGGACTGGGAACACTGAAGCTTTCTTT. The whole variable domain, filled in from reference TRBV9 and TRBJ1-1, reads DSGVTQTPKHLITATGQRVTLRCSPRSGDLSVYWYQQSLDQGLQFLIQYYNGEERAKGNILERFSAQQFPDLHSELNLSSLELGDSALYFCASSAYWAVGTGNTEAFFGQGTRLTVV.

This clone appeared a few times. V gene TRBV29-1 combines with J gene TRBJ2-3, with a weak D call TRBD2 (6 bases). V lost 7 bases and J lost 0, with 11 bases in between. This CDR3 has 13 amino acids. Germline loops: CDR1 SQVTM, CDR2 ANQGSEA. This CDR3 is CSESGTSTDTQYF. CDR3 DNA sequence: TGCAGCGAATCCGGGACTAGCACAGATACGCAGTATTTT.

The genes are TRBV19 and TRBJ2-7; 7 nucleotides match TRBD2. The germline V gene encodes CDR1 LNHDA and CDR2 SQIVND (reference sequence). The CDR3 has 13 residues. Trimming removed 3 bases from V and 7 bases from J; junction bases left unmatched: 6. CDR3 region: CASSIGGGLEQYF. CDR3 DNA sequence: TGTGCCAGTAGTATTGGCGGGGGTCTTGAGCAGTACTTC.

A few counts support this clone. V usage is TRBV29-1 and J usage is TRBJ1-5, with D tentatively TRBD1 (5 bases). Germline V CDR1 and CDR2: SQVTM, ANQGSEA. The CDR3 is 14 amino acids. V shed 5 bases and J shed 3 bases, with 14 bases lying between them. The CDR3 reads CSVRSQGPNQPQHF. CDR3 DNA: TGCAGCGTTCGGAGCCAGGGCCCCAATCAGCCCCAGCATTTT.

The rearrangement links TRBV7-9 to TRBJ2-5; the D is unclear. The germline CDR1 and CDR2 sequences are SEHNR and FQNEAQ (reference sequence). V lost 5 bases, J lost 0 bases, and 10 bases lay in between. The CDR3 is 14 amino acids. For the CDR3, the DNA is TGTGCCAGCAGCATTCGACGGTACCAAGAGACCCAGTACTTC. It encodes CASSIRRYQETQYF.

The chain combines TRBV29-1 with TRBJ1-2; TRBD1 is a possible D gene (5 bases). Trimming left V 3 bases short and J 5 bases short, with 13 bases between. The CDR3 consists of 13 residues. Germline V gene data show CDR1 as SQVTM and CDR2 as ANQGSEA. The CDR3 DNA follows: TGCAGCGTTGATATTTCTGGACAATATGGCTACACCTTC. Translation: CSVDISGQYGYTF.

V usage is TRBV4-3 and J usage is TRBJ2-5; 7 positions match TRBD2. V lost 0 bases to trimming and J lost 7 bases; unmatched junction nucleotides: 11. Germline CDR1 is LGHNA and CDR2 is YSLEER. This CDR3 region has 16 residues. The DNA of the CDR3 is TGCGCCAGCAGCCAAGAGTTAGAGACTAGCTCCAGGACCCAGTACTTC. This sequence encodes CASSQELETSSRTQYF.

V gene TRBV29-1 combines with J gene TRBJ2-6, with a weak D call TRBD2 (6 bases). Trimming left V 4 bases short and J 0 bases short, with 13 bases between. Germline values: CDR1 SQVTM, CDR2 ANQGSEA. The CDR3 is 16 residues long. CDR3 coding DNA: TGCAGCGTTGGGACGGGGGTCCCCTCTGGGGCCAACGTCCTGACTTTC. Translating gives CSVGTGVPSGANVLTF.

In this sample, this clone turned up a few times. V and J are TRBV10-3 and TRBJ1-6; perhaps TRBD1 as D (5 bases). The CDR3 is 13 residues long. Trimming shortened V by 4 bases and J by 6 bases, and 7 bases separated the two germline ends. The germline V gene has CDR1 ENHRY and CDR2 SYGVKD. Here the CDR3 reads CAISADSNSPLHF. The CDR3 nucleotides are TGTGCCATCAGTGCTGACAGTAATTCACCCCTCCACTTT.